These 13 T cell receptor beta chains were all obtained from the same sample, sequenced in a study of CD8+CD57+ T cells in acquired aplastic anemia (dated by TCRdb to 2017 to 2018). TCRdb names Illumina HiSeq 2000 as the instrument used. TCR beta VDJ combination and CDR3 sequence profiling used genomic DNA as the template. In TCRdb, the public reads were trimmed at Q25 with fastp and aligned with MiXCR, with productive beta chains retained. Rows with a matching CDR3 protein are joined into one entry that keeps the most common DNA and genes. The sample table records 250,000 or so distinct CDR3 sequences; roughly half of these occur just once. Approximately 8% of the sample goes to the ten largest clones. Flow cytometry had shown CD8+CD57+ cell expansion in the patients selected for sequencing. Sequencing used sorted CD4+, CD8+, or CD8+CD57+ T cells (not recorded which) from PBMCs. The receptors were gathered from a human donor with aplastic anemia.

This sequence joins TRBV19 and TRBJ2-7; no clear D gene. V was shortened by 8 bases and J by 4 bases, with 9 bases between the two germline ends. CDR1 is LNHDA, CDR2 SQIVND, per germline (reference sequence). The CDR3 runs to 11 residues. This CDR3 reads CASGSIYEQYF. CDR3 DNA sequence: TGTGCCAGTGGGTCCATTTACGAGCAGTACTTC.

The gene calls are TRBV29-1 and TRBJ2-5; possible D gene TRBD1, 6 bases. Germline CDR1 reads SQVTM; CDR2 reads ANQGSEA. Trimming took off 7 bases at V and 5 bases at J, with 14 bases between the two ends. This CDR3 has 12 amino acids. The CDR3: CSGAQGTETQYF. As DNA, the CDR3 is TGCAGCGGCGCACAGGGTACTGAGACCCAGTACTTC.

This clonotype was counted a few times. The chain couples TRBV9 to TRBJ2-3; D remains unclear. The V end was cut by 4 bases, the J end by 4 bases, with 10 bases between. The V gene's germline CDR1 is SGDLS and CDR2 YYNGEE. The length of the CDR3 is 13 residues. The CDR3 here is CASSSGVPDTQYF. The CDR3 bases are TGTGCCAGCAGCTCCGGTGTTCCAGATACGCAGTATTTT.

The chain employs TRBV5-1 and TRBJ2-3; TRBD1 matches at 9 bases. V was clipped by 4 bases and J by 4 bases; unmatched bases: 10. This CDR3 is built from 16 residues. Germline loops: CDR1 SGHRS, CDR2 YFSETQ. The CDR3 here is CASSLQGQGVADTQYF. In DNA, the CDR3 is TGCGCCAGCAGCCTTCAGGGACAGGGAGTCGCAGATACGCAGTATTTT. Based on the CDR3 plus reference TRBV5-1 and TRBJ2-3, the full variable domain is KAGVTQTPRYLIKTRGQQVTLSCSPISGHRSVSWYQQTPGQGLQFLFEYFSETQRNKGNFPGRFSGRQFSNSRSEMNVSTLELGDSALYLCASSLQGQGVADTQYFGPGTRLTVL.

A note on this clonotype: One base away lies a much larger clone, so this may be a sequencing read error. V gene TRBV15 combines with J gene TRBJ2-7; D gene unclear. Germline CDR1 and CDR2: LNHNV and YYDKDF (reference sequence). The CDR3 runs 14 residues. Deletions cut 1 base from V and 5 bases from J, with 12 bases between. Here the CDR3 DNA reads TGTGCCACCAGCAGAGGAGTGAAGGCGGACGAGCAGTACTTC. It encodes CATSRGVKADEQYF. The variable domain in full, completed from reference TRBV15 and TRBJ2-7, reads DAMVIQNPRYQVTQFGKPVTLSCSQTLNHNVMYWYQQKSSQAPKLLFHYYDKDFNNEADTPDNFQSRRPNTSFCFLDIRSPGLGDTAMYLCATSRGVKADEQYFGPGTRLTVT.

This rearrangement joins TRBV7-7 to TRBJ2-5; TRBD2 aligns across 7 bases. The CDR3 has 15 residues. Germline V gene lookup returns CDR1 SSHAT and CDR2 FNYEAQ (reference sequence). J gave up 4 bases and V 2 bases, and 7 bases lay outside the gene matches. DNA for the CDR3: TGTGCCAGCAGCTTACTTGGCGGGGGTATAGAGACCCAGTACTTC. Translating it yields CASSLLGGGIETQYF.

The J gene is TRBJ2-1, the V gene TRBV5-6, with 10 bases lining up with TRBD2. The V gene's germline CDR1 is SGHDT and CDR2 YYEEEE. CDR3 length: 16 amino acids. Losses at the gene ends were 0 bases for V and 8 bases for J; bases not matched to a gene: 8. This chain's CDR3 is CASSLEGSGGFYEQFF. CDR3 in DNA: TGTGCCAGCAGCTTGGAGGGTAGCGGGGGGTTCTATGAGCAGTTCTTC.

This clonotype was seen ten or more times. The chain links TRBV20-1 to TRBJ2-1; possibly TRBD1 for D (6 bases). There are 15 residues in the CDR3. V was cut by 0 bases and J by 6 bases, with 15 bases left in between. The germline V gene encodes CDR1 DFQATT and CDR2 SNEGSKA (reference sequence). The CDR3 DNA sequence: TGCAGTGCTAGAGACCCACTAGGACAGTCCAATGAGCAGTTCTTC. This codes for CSARDPLGQSNEQFF.

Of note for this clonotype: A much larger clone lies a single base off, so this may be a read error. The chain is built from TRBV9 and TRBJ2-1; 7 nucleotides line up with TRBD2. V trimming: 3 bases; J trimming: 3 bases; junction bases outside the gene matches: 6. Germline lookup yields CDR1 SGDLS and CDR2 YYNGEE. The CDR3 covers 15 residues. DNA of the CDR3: TGTGCCAGCAGCGCCCCCGGGAGGAACTACAATGAGCAGTTCTTC. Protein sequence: CASSAPGRNYNEQFF.

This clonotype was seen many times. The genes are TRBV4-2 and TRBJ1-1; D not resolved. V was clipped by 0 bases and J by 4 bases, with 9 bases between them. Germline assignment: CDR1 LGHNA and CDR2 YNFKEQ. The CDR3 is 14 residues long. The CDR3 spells CASSQEAGSTEAFF. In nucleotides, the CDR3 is TGTGCCAGCAGCCAAGAAGCGGGTAGCACTGAAGCTTTCTTT.

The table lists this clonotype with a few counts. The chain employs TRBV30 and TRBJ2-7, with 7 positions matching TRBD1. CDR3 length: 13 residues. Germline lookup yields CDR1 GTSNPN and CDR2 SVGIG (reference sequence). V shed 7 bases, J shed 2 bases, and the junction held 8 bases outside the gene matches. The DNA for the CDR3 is TGTGCCTTCCGGGACAGTTCCGCCTACGAGCAGTACTTC. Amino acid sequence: CAFRDSSAYEQYF. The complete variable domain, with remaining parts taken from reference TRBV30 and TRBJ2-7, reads SQTIHQWPATLVQPVGSPLSLECTVEGTSNPNLYWYRQAAGRGLQLLFYSVGIGQISSEVPQNLSASRPQDRQFILSSKKLLLSDSGFYLCAFRDSSAYEQYFGPGTRLTVT.

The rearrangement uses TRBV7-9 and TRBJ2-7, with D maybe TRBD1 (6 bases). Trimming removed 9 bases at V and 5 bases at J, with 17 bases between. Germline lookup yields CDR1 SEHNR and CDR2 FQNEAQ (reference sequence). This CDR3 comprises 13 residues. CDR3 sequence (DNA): TGTGCCAGTAGTATCTGGGGGCTGGACGAGCAGTACTTC. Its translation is CASSIWGLDEQYF.

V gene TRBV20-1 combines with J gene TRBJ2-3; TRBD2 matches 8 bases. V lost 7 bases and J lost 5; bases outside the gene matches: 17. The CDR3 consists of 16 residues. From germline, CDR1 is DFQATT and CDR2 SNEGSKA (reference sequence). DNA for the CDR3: TGCAGTGTCAGAAATCCAGGACCGGGGGGGAAAGATACGCAGTATTTT. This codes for CSVRNPGPGGKDTQYF.